Described below is a single T cell receptor beta chain sequence and its context. The record originates from a study of blood T cell repertoires in COVID-19. TCRdb's table, derived via immunoSEQ multiplex PCR, lists solely in-frame clones and lacks some. The table includes 60,000 to 70,000 clones, about 81% detected once. Sequenced sample: peripheral blood. This receptor was obtained from an elderly man with acute or convalescent COVID-19.

The CDR3 is CASMNRVGGYTF. The CDR3 DNA follows: TGTGCCAGCATGAACAGGGTAGGAGGCTACACCTTC. V and J are TRBV27 and TRBJ1-2, with D perhaps matching TRBD1 (6 bases). Germline assignment: CDR1 MNHEY and CDR2 SMNVEV (reference sequence). Trimming left V 7 bases short and J 8 bases short, with 14 bases between. This CDR3 is built from 12 residues.